This T cell receptor (beta chain) was retrieved from a study of shared clonotypes between healthy human individuals (dated by TCRdb to the early 2020s). With respect to the entire study: The cohort included three men and a couple of women between 18 and 49 years of age. To estimate repertoire size and how much clonotype sharing occurs between individuals, the study deeply sequenced the blood TCR repertoires of roughly 5 healthy adults. To increase sequencing depth and limit assay-specific biases, different laboratories used diverse techniques to prepare libraries and sequence TCR repertoires. Leukapheresis yielded between about 0.8 and 8.9 billion PBMCs per donor.

Donors were healthy HIV-negative adults with no recently reported acute infections or vaccinations. Every donor was a Caucasian adult residing in Nashville, Tennessee, USA. In the unsorted samples, some 94 million PBMCs were counted, and genomic DNA was extracted using the QIAamp DNA Blood Mini kit. Blood was obtained by leukapheresis, after which PBMCs were separated by Ficoll-Histopaque density gradient centrifugation and cryopreserved in liquid nitrogen vapor phase. The germline V gene (reference sequence) specifies SEHNR as CDR1 and FQNEAQ as CDR2. There are 15 amino acids in the CDR3, from cysteine to phenylalanine inclusive. Only the CDR3 part of the read is kept: 45 bases, read in frame from the first base. Trimmed from V: 5 bases; trimmed from J: 10 bases; junction bases lacking a gene match: 10. TCR CDR3 regions were amplified from genomic DNA by multiplex PCR using the deep immunoSEQ assay. Extracted genomic DNA from each cell subset was distributed evenly across all wells of several immunoSEQ 96-well plates, and each plate was treated as a replicate. Each replicate PCR for unsorted PBMC received roughly 300 ng genomic DNA, equal to about 30,000 T cell genomes. Ten immunoSEQ deep assay plates were used to sequence the unsorted PBMC genomic DNA. The purified libraries were quantified using a Qubit 3.0 fluorometer, sized with a Bioanalyzer 2100, and then quantified again using the KAPA Library Quantification kit. Each immunoSEQ 96-well plate was sequenced on its own single-read 150-cycle Illumina NextSeq 550 flow cell. The study's processing was this. Because the immunoSEQ output held only junctional sequences and lacked quality scores, the filtering could not match the filtering applied to full-length reads. Sequences were annotated with PyIR, a Python wrapper for IgBLAST v1.9, using IMGT germline references to assign V/J genes and CDR3. Reads were removed for weak V/J assignments (E-value above 1e-6), missing CDR3, stop codons, out-of-frame junctions, or ambiguous translated residues. A V3J clonotype was defined by an identical inferred V gene, J gene, and CDR3 amino acid sequence. Percentage overlap between repertoires was calculated by dividing the number of shared unique clonotypes by the size of the smaller repertoire. RTK rarefaction, the Chao1 estimator, and Recon v2.1 estimates of unobserved clonotypes were used to assess repertoire richness. TCRdb mirrors the immuneACCESS table, restricted to in-frame sequences. Some clones are absent from its copies; in checked studies, under half trace to an unresolved V gene, and the reason for the others is unknown. V and J calls and clone size are those listed in that table; D and trimming were worked out from the DNA. Recorded for this sample are hundreds of thousands of clones; more than 75% of them occurred a single time. The ten largest clonotypes hold roughly 13% of the sample.

The paper's findings and limits, for the study overall: Pairwise subsampling indicated that sequencing depth was expected to affect the degree of clonotype sharing among donors. The small number of donors limited the genetic and exposure-history diversity represented. Sampling was limited to blood, and TCR repertoires in tissue likely differ from TCR repertoires in blood.

This clone was seen only a few times. Its antigen has not been determined. It has no much larger one-base neighbor in the sample; base qualities were not kept. Recombination connected TRBV7-9 to TRBJ1-4, with 10 central nucleotides matching TRBD1. The origin of this receptor is a woman aged 40 to 50 in good health. Some clones in this sample may be carry-over from other donors' samples. Sequencing was carried out using PBMCs. The DNA sequence reads TGTGCCAGCAGCATTTCGACAGGGGGCGCGGGAAAACTGTTTTTT. Translated, this is CASSISTGGAGKLFF.